This record looks at one T cell receptor (beta chain) sequence and its context. The antigen remains undetermined. Profiled with immunoSEQ multiplex PCR; TCRdb holds only in-frame clones, not every one. The data contain 150,000 or so clones, around 90% of them singletons. This sample was included in a study of T cell responses to AZD1222 COVID-19 vaccine. Overall study context: Pooled together were second doses at about 4 or about 12 weeks. Study-wide results and limits: Vaccine-related CD4 TCRs covered spike, predominating at 160-218 and 743-854.

V lost 1 base, J lost 7 bases, and 22 bases lay in between. The V gene's germline CDR1 is LGHNA and CDR2 YNFKEQ. The CDR3 has 18 amino acids. The receptor comes from an adult in good health. J is TRBJ1-4 and V is TRBV4-2; TRBD1 might be the D (5 bases). This specimen consisted of peripheral blood, obtained on day 0 of AZD1222 vaccination. For the CDR3, the DNA is TGTGCCAGCAGCCAAGCGGTTGGGTTGCTATCAGGGAGTGAAAAACTGTTTTTT. This codes for CASSQAVGLLSGSEKLFF.